These T cell receptor beta chains were read from a single sample in a study of T cell repertoires in cytomegalovirus infection. Each CDR3 protein gets one entry after TCRdb re-called the reads with MiXCR. The data show about 340,000 distinct CDR3 sequences, 29% seen once. No antigens are known for them. The specimen comprised cultured PBMCs, sampled from culture after CMV antigen stimulation. These receptors originate from a human donor in good health (CMV status not recorded). Some clones in this sample may be carry-over from other donors' samples. CDR3s include the opening cysteine and the closing phenylalanine or tryptophan. The D gene is left open where the match is weak. The size entry is marked missing in some rows and otherwise reads once, few, many or a size class.

j_call d_call v_call clone_size cdr3_nt cdr3_aa
TRBJ2-5 - TRBV10-3 - TGTGCCATCAGTGAGGGGGGGTTCAAGACCCAGTACTTC CAISEGGFKTQYF
TRBJ2-6 - TRBV28 few TGTGCCAGCACCCGGGGGACTGGGGCCAACGTCCTGACTTTC CASTRGTGANVLTF
TRBJ1-6 - TRBV12-3/TRBV12-4 - TGTGCCAGCAGACCTGAAATTGATTCACCCCTCCACTTT CASRPEIDSPLHF
TRBJ1-6 TRBD1 TRBV25-1 - TGTGCCAGCAGTGAATCCGGGACAGGGAATTCACCCCTCCACTTT CASSESGTGNSPLHF
TRBJ2-1 - TRBV5-1 few TGCGCCAGCAGCTTGGAACAGGCGGGGATAAAGCAGTTCTTC CASSLEQAGIKQFF
TRBJ1-1 TRBD1 TRBV13 - TGTGCCAGCAGCACCCCCGGGACAGGGTATCCCAACGAAGCTTTCTTT CASSTPGTGYPNEAFF
TRBJ1-2 - TRBV20-1 many TGCAGTGCTACCCTTGACAGCAAAGATCCCGGTGGCTACACCTTC CSATLDSKDPGGYTF
TRBJ1-4 - TRBV19 few TGTGCCAGTCAGCAAGAGGTCGCTAATGAAAAACTGTTTTTT CASQQEVANEKLFF
TRBJ1-6 TRBD1 TRBV7-9 - TGTGCCAGCAGCGTCAACAGGGGAATGGAGCATTCACCCCTCCACTTT CASSVNRGMEHSPLHF
TRBJ1-1 - TRBV7-2 - TGTGCCAGCAGCTTAAACGGCCGAACTGAAGCTTTCTTT CASSLNGRTEAFF
TRBJ1-2 - TRBV5-1 - TGCGCCAGCAGCCCTGGGGGAGGGGCGCAGGGCTACACCTTC CASSPGGGAQGYTF
TRBJ2-5 TRBD2 TRBV10-1 few TGCGCCAGCAGTGCCAGCGGGGGACAAGAGACCCAGTACTTC CASSASGGQETQYF
TRBJ2-7 TRBD1 TRBV6-6 - TGTGCCAGCAGTTACTCGGAGAACCGACAGGGATGGGAGCAGTACTTC CASSYSENRQGWEQYF
TRBJ1-1 - TRBV5-1 - TGCGCCAGCAACCCTGGACAGAGGGCCACTGAAGCTTTCTTT CASNPGQRATEAFF
TRBJ2-5 TRBD1 TRBV7-9 many TGTGCCAGCAGCTCCGACAGGGGGCGAGAGACCCAGTACTTC CASSSDRGRETQYF
TRBJ2-5 TRBD2 TRBV20-1 few TGCAGTGCCCCCCAGGGTAGCGGGGTGGAGACCCAGTACTTC CSAPQGSGVETQYF
TRBJ1-2 - TRBV6-5 - TGTGCCAGCAGTTCCGGGCGACAAGGAGGCTACACCTTC CASSSGRQGGYTF
TRBJ2-2 - TRBV7-8 - TGTGCCAGCAGCTCACGCAGGGGAGGGGTGAGCACCGGGGAGCTGTTTTTT CASSSRRGGVSTGELFF
TRBJ2-5 TRBD1 TRBV5-4 - TGTGCCAGCAGCTTTAGGACAGGGGGTATGGAGACCCAGTACTTC CASSFRTGGMETQYF
TRBJ2-2 - TRBV6-1 many TGTGCCAGCAGTGAAACAAGTGTCACCGGGGAGCTGTTTTTT CASSETSVTGELFF
TRBJ2-7 TRBD1 TRBV28 - TGTGCCAGCAGGTCGGGACAGGCCACCTACGAGCAGTACTTC CASRSGQATYEQYF
TRBJ2-7 - TRBV13 once TGTGCCAGCAGCTTGAGACAGGAGATCTCCTACGAGCAGTACTTC CASSLRQEISYEQYF
TRBJ2-5 - TRBV27 - TGTGCCAGCAGTCCACAAGACAGGTGGGACGACCAAGAGACCCAGTACTTC CASSPQDRWDDQETQYF
TRBJ2-1 - TRBV5-6 - TGTGCCAGCAGCTCCACAGGGGAGGGCAATGAGCAGTTCTTC CASSSTGEGNEQFF
TRBJ1-1 - TRBV29-1 - TGCAGCGTCCGAGAACAGGGCTTTGAAGCTTTCTTT CSVREQGFEAFF
TRBJ2-2 - TRBV7-9 many TGTGCCAGCAGCTTAGGCGGGAACACCGGGGAGCTGTTTTTT CASSLGGNTGELFF
TRBJ1-2 - TRBV10-3 - TGTGCCATCAGTGAAGGGGGTCGAGGGCCCTATGGCTACACCTTC CAISEGGRGPYGYTF
TRBJ2-1 - TRBV30 few TGTGCCGTGGGAGATTACAATGAGCAGTTCTTC CAVGDYNEQFF
TRBJ2-1 TRBD2 TRBV12-3/TRBV12-4 - TGTGCCAGCAGTCCCCTGGGGGGTAGCGGGGTTTACAATGAGCAGTTCTTC CASSPLGGSGVYNEQFF
TRBJ2-2 - TRBV7-2 once TGTGCCAGCAGCTTACGAGCCTCTGGGACAAGCGGGGAGCTGTTTTTT CASSLRASGTSGELFF
TRBJ1-6 TRBD1 TRBV7-9 - TGTGCCAGCACCCCCAGGGGGGGGGAGGAGTCACCCCTCCACTTT CASTPRGGEESPLHF
TRBJ2-5 - TRBV12-3/TRBV12-4 many TGTGCCAGCAGCATACAGGGCGGGGAGACCCAGTACTTC CASSIQGGETQYF
TRBJ1-2 - TRBV20-1 - TGCAGTGCTAGCGCGGCACAGTGGAGTCTTGGCTACACCTTC CSASAAQWSLGYTF
TRBJ2-5 - TRBV12-3/TRBV12-4 - TGTGCCAGCAGGGTTAGTAGTGCGGCGGAGACCCAGTACTTC CASRVSSAAETQYF
TRBJ1-2 - TRBV6-1 - TGTGCCAGCAGTTGGACAGATACTTCTAACTATGGCTACACCTTC CASSWTDTSNYGYTF
TRBJ1-1 - TRBV5-1 many TGCGCCAGCAGCTTGGCCACCTCCATGGACACTGAAGCTTTCTTT CASSLATSMDTEAFF
TRBJ2-3 - TRBV4-2 many TGTGCCAGCAGCCAAGTCCAGGGCCCAGATACGCAGTATTTT CASSQVQGPDTQYF
TRBJ1-3 - TRBV25-1 - TGTGCCAGCAGTGAGGACCCTACAGGGTTCGGAAACACCATATATTTT CASSEDPTGFGNTIYF
TRBJ1-2 - TRBV19 few TGTGCCAGTAGTCTGTCTCCCCGGGATGGCTACACCTTC CASSLSPRDGYTF
TRBJ1-1 - TRBV20-1 once TGCAGTGCACTAGGAGGAAACAGGGTAATTTGGAACACTGAAGCTTTCTTT CSALGGNRVIWNTEAFF
TRBJ1-1 - TRBV4-2 once TGTGCCAGCAGCCAAGATCAGGGCGGGACCACTGAAGCTTTCTTT CASSQDQGGTTEAFF
TRBJ1-4 TRBD1 TRBV7-2 - TGTGCCAGCAGCTCGACAGGGACTGATGAAAAACTGTTTTTT CASSSTGTDEKLFF
TRBJ2-5 - TRBV12-3/TRBV12-4 few TGTGCCAGCAGGTCCACAGGGACGGAGACCCAGTACTTC CASRSTGTETQYF